This T cell receptor (beta chain) originates from a study of radiotherapy plus CTLA-4 blockade in lung cancer. Background on the study: Objective responses were recorded in roughly 20% of patients, with disease control recorded in 25% to 40%. Notes on the study in general: Strongest reported response predictors: early blood clone changes and post-radiation interferon-beta. In blood, after radiotherapy plus ipilimumab, tumor-derived TCR clones expanded.

A word on this clone: The antigen is undetermined.

CTLA-4 blockade using ipilimumab, together with focal radiation, was received by patients with chemo-refractory metastatic non-small-cell lung cancer. Libraries were prepared by immunoSEQ multiplex PCR; TCRdb keeps only in-frame clonotypes and omits some of them. The sample includes over 85,000 clones, approximately 86% of them seen just once. The CDR3 has 13 residues. Trimming shortened V by 5 bases and J by 3 bases, and 10 bases separated the two germline ends. In germline, CDR1 is SQVTM, CDR2 ANQGSEA. V gene TRBV29-1 combines with J gene TRBJ2-2; tentative D call: TRBD1 (6 bases). This receptor was obtained from a human donor with non-small cell lung cancer that progressed on radiotherapy plus ipilimumab. Material: peripheral blood, obtained from a patient treated with radiotherapy plus ipilimumab. DNA for the CDR3: TGCAGCGTTAAACAGGGATACACCGGGGAGCTGTTTTTT. This codes for CSVKQGYTGELFF.